The 16 T cell receptor beta chains below come from one sample, sequenced in a study of cytotoxic CD8 clonotypes in ibrutinib-treated CLL. Repertoires were generated with immunoSEQ multiplex PCR, while TCRdb's copy carries only in-frame clones and drops some. Seen here are 140,000 to 150,000 clones, roughly three quarters observed once, and the top ten hold roughly 4.7%. Sequenced here: PBMCs, sampled after 24 months of ibrutinib treatment. The receptors originated from a human donor with chronic lymphocytic leukemia.

The chain uses TRBV7-2 and TRBJ2-7, with a possible D match to TRBD2 (5 bases). This CDR3 is built from 13 residues. Trimming left V 5 bases short and J 7 bases short, with 15 bases between. Germline-derived CDR1 and CDR2 are SGHTA and FQGNSA. The CDR3 DNA follows: TGTGCCAGCAGCCCCGAGCGGCGGAGGGAGCAGTACTTC. Its protein product is CASSPERRREQYF.

This chain joins TRBV5-6 and TRBJ2-7; tentative D call: TRBD2 (6 bases). This CDR3 comprises 16 residues. The germline CDR1 and CDR2 sequences are SGHDT and YYEEEE. Trimming removed 3 bases at V and 1 base at J, with 17 bases between. CDR3 loop: CASSWGDGMASYEQYF. The CDR3 nucleotides read TGTGCCAGCAGCTGGGGGGATGGCATGGCATCCTACGAGCAGTACTTC.

The rearrangement joins TRBV9 to TRBJ2-3; D not resolved. The CDR3 is made up of 14 amino acids. V was cut by 4 bases and J by 4 bases, with 13 bases left in between. Germline V lookup: CDR1 SGDLS, CDR2 YYNGEE. CDR3 in amino acids: CASSPPGPPDTQYF. Written as DNA, the CDR3 is TGTGCCAGCAGCCCCCCCGGGCCGCCAGATACGCAGTATTTT.

The chain recombines TRBV7-3 with TRBJ1-1; TRBD1 might be the D (5 bases). CDR1 SGHTA and CDR2 FQGTGA come from the germline V gene. With 1 base removed from V and 7 bases from J, the gap between germline ends came to 10 bases. CDR3 length equals 13 residues. This CDR3 is CASSLMGGGEAFF. The CDR3 bases are TGTGCCAGCAGCTTAATGGGCGGGGGTGAAGCTTTCTTT. Variable domain in full (rest from reference TRBV7-3 and TRBJ1-1): GAGVSQTPSNKVTEKGKYVELRCDPISGHTALYWYRQSLGQGPEFLIYFQGTGAADDSGLPNDRFFAVRPEGSVSTLKIQRTERGDSAVYLCASSLMGGGEAFFGQGTRLTVV.

The chain couples TRBV27 to TRBJ2-7; 10 positions match TRBD1. J gave up 7 bases and V 5 bases, and 5 bases lay outside the gene matches. The CDR3 totals 13 residues. The germline V gene encodes CDR1 MNHEY and CDR2 SMNVEV (reference sequence). CDR3 sequence (DNA): TGTGCCAGCAGTCGGGACAGGGGTGAAGAGCAGTACTTC. It specifies CASSRDRGEEQYF.

This sequence joins TRBV4-3 and TRBJ1-1, with D perhaps matching TRBD1 (5 bases). Trimming took off 4 bases at V and 5 bases at J, with 11 bases between the two ends. In germline, CDR1 is LGHNA, CDR2 YSLEER. This CDR3 is built from 13 residues. CDR3 sequence (DNA): TGCGCCAGCAGCCCGGGGGAGACAACTGAAGCTTTCTTT. Amino acid sequence: CASSPGETTEAFF.

This clone was counted ten times or more. V gene TRBV28 combines with J gene TRBJ1-1; D possibly corresponds to TRBD1 (5 bases). CDR3 length: 16 amino acids. V was cut by 5 bases and J by 3 bases, with 19 bases left in between. The V gene's germline CDR1 is MDHEN and CDR2 SYDVKM. Here the CDR3 reads CASSPPRGKLYTEAFF. In nucleotides, the CDR3 is TGTGCCAGCAGTCCCCCCCGGGGGAAGCTATACACTGAAGCTTTCTTT.

The chain uses TRBV7-3 and TRBJ2-2, with a tentative D call TRBD2 (5 bases). The germline gives CDR1 SGHTA, CDR2 FQGTGA. Trimming pared 6 bases from V and 2 bases from J, leaving 13 bases between. This CDR3 has 15 residues. Here the CDR3 DNA reads TGTGCCAGCAGTCTTGGGAGCGACAACACCGGGGAGCTGTTTTTT. It translates to CASSLGSDNTGELFF.

V gene TRBV7-2 combines with J gene TRBJ2-3, with 10 nucleotides matching TRBD2. Germline V gene sequence: CDR1 SGHTA, CDR2 FQGNSA. The CDR3 contains 19 residues. Trimming removed 5 bases from V and 0 bases from J; junction bases left unmatched: 14. Here the CDR3 reads CASSPWGQREGPSTDTQYF. In DNA, the CDR3 is TGTGCCAGCAGCCCGTGGGGCCAGCGGGAGGGCCCGAGCACAGATACGCAGTATTTT.

V gene TRBV11-3 combines with J gene TRBJ2-1; TRBD2 might be the D (6 bases). The CDR3 covers 14 residues. Germline V gene sequence: CDR1 SGHNT, CDR2 YENEEA. V was shortened by 5 bases and J by 10 bases, with 18 bases between the two germline ends. The CDR3 loop reads CASSVGLPSGEQFF. The CDR3 bases are TGTGCCAGCAGCGTGGGACTCCCGTCTGGAGAGCAGTTCTTC. The full variable domain, its missing parts supplied by reference TRBV11-3 and TRBJ2-1, is EAGVVQSPRYKIIEKKQPVAFWCNPISGHNTLYWYLQNLGQGPELLIRYENEEAVDDSQLPKDRFSAERLKGVDSTLKIQPAELGDSAVYLCASSVGLPSGEQFFGPGTRLTVL.

This rearrangement joins TRBV10-3 to TRBJ1-6; the D is unclear. Germline CDR1 is ENHRY and CDR2 is SYGVKD. Deletions cut 0 bases from V and 3 bases from J, with 12 bases between. CDR3 size: 17 residues. In DNA, the CDR3 is TGTGCCATCAGTGAGTCGCCGGGATCCGGCTATAATTCACCCCTCCACTTT. Its protein product is CAISESPGSGYNSPLHF.

This CDR3 reads CAISALTDTQYF. CDR3 DNA: TGTGCCATCAGTGCCCTCACAGATACGCAGTATTTT. The chain combines TRBV10-3 with TRBJ2-3; no clear D. The CDR3 sequence is 12 residues long. Germline-derived CDR1 and CDR2 are ENHRY and SYGVKD. Deletions cut 4 bases from V and 2 bases from J, with 4 bases between.

V is TRBV2 and J is TRBJ2-5; D perhaps matches TRBD1 (5 bases). Germline CDR1 and CDR2: SNHLY and FYNNEI. The CDR3 is 14 residues long. Trimming cost V 0 bases and J 5 bases, with 10 bases left between them. The chain's CDR3 is CASSEAGPGETQYF. For the CDR3, the DNA is TGTGCCAGCAGTGAAGCGGGTCCAGGGGAGACCCAGTACTTC.

This clone was seen ten or more times. J is TRBJ1-4 and V is TRBV27, with D possibly TRBD1 on 5 matching bases. V gave up 2 bases and J gave up 8 bases, with 15 bases separating them. CDR3 length: 15 residues. Germline V gene data show CDR1 as MNHEY and CDR2 as SMNVEV (reference sequence). The DNA of the CDR3 is TGTGCCAGCAGTTTAAGGCCCAGTGGGGCCGAAAAACTGTTTTTT. Its protein product is CASSLRPSGAEKLFF.

The chain has TRBV11-2 and TRBJ2-3, with D maybe TRBD1 (5 bases). The germline gives CDR1 SGHAT, CDR2 FQNNGV. V lost 4 bases to trimming and J lost 0 bases, with 11 bases between them. The CDR3 sequence is 15 residues long. CDR3 nucleotides: TGTGCCAGCAGCTACCCCAGGGATAGCACAGATACGCAGTATTTT. Translating it yields CASSYPRDSTDTQYF. Full variable domain (outside the CDR3, taken from reference TRBV11-2 and TRBJ2-3): EAGVAQSPRYKIIEKRQSVAFWCNPISGHATLYWYQQILGQGPKLLIQFQNNGVVDDSQLPKDRFSAERLKGVDSTLKIQPAKLEDSAVYLCASSYPRDSTDTQYFGPGTRLTVL.

The rearrangement joins TRBV19 to TRBJ2-2; 9 bases are a match to TRBD1. The germline V gene has CDR1 LNHDA and CDR2 SQIVND (reference sequence). V was pared by 10 bases and J by 8 bases, with 8 bases of the junction left unmatched. This CDR3 contains 13 residues. The CDR3 loop reads CATGEQGAGELFF. The CDR3, as DNA: TGTGCCACGGGGGAACAGGGGGCTGGGGAGCTGTTTTTT.